A single sample is the source of the 20 T cell receptor beta chains below, sequenced in a study of PD-L1 blockade in urothelial cancer. Only in-frame clones appear in the TCRdb table, and some are missing; sequencing was by immunoSEQ multiplex PCR. Of 60,000 or so clones in the sample, about four fifths were seen once. The source was PBMCs, collected around atezolizumab (anti-PD-L1) treatment. The receptor source for this set is a man in his 70s with urothelial cancer.

The chain uses TRBV2 and TRBJ2-3; 10 bases agree with TRBD2. V shed 6 bases and J 6 bases; nucleotides not matched to a gene: 6. This CDR3 has 14 residues. Germline loops: CDR1 SNHLY, CDR2 FYNNEI. As DNA, the CDR3 is TGTGCCAGCAGGAGCGGGAGGGCCAGGGATACGCAGTATTTT. Translation: CASRSGRARDTQYF.

CDR3 amino acids: CASSPLGISNQPQHF. CDR3 nucleotide sequence: TGTGCCAGCAGTCCGCTCGGGATTAGCAATCAGCCCCAGCATTTT. The rearrangement joins TRBV5-5 to TRBJ1-5; D is uncertain. Germline CDR1 and CDR2: SGHKS and YYEKEE (reference sequence). This CDR3 region has 15 residues. Trimming took off 5 bases at V and 0 bases at J, with 12 bases between the two ends.

V usage is TRBV7-9 and J usage is TRBJ2-3; D gene ambiguous. From germline, CDR1 is SEHNR and CDR2 FQNEAQ (reference sequence). V was clipped by 4 bases and J by 5 bases, with 7 bases between them. CDR3 length equals 12 residues. CDR3 nucleotide sequence: TGTGCCAGCAGCTCACTTATAGATACGCAGTATTTT. It translates to CASSSLIDTQYF.

The V and J genes are TRBV4-2 and TRBJ2-2; 11 bases fit TRBD2. Germline CDR1 and CDR2: LGHNA and YNFKEQ. Trimming removed 1 base from V and 2 bases from J; junction bases left unmatched: 6. The CDR3 extends over 18 amino acids. CDR3 region: CASSQGYSGRANTGELFF. The CDR3 nucleotides read TGTGCCAGCAGCCAAGGGTATAGCGGGAGGGCTAACACCGGGGAGCTGTTTTTT.

To note about this clone: Sequence at one end of the junction differs from germline and may be a read error. This chain links TRBV6-1 with TRBJ1-2; 8 bases are shared with TRBD1. From germline, CDR1 is MNHNS and CDR2 SASEGT. The CDR3 length is 14 residues. CDR3 nucleotide sequence: TGTGCCAGCTTTCAATCAGGGGGCAACTATGACTACACCTTC. Translated: CASFQSGGNYDYTF.

The gene calls are TRBV5-6 and TRBJ1-1; 9 bases agree with TRBD1. The germline V gene has CDR1 SGHDT and CDR2 YYEEEE. The V gene end was trimmed by 0 bases and the J gene end by 10 bases; junction bases not matched to a gene: 4. This CDR3 is 13 amino acids long. The CDR3 is CASSLAGDRAAFF. CDR3 in DNA: TGTGCCAGCAGCTTGGCCGGGGACAGGGCAGCTTTCTTT.

This chain links TRBV2 with TRBJ1-2; 7 positions agree with TRBD1. Trimming took 6 bases from V and 8 from J; bases not matched to a gene: 15. This CDR3 contains 15 residues. Per germline, CDR1 SNHLY and CDR2 FYNNEI. CDR3 residues: CASRDSTTGRVGYTF. As DNA, the CDR3 is TGTGCCAGCAGGGACTCTACGACAGGGCGAGTAGGCTACACCTTC.

CDR3 sequence: CAWSAGLDGLSEQYF. The CDR3 DNA reads TGTGCCTGGAGTGCGGGACTAGATGGTCTCAGCGAGCAGTACTTC. The V call is TRBV30, the J call TRBJ2-7, with 8 bases fitting TRBD2. This CDR3 is built from 15 residues. The V gene's germline CDR1 is GTSNPN and CDR2 SVGIG (reference sequence). J was trimmed by 6 bases and V by 1 base; bases with no gene match: 11.

The chain links TRBV9 to TRBJ2-3, with 7 bases lining up with TRBD1. This CDR3 has 16 residues. J lost 0 bases, V lost 0 bases, and 4 bases had no gene match. Germline loops: CDR1 SGDLS, CDR2 YYNGEE. The CDR3 here is CASSVGQGASTDTQYF. The CDR3 region has the DNA TGTGCCAGCAGCGTAGGACAGGGAGCTAGCACAGATACGCAGTATTTT.

In this sample, this clone turned up a few times. The chain employs TRBV2 and TRBJ2-1; tentative D call: TRBD1 (6 bases). V lost 6 bases, J lost 5 bases, and 14 bases lay in between. CDR1 SNHLY and CDR2 FYNNEI come from the germline V gene. The CDR3 is made up of 14 amino acids. The CDR3 region is CASSSDRKDNEQFF. The CDR3 DNA is TGTGCCAGCAGCTCGGACAGAAAGGACAATGAGCAGTTCTTC.

The V call is TRBV6-6, the J call TRBJ2-1, with D possibly matching TRBD1 (6 bases). V was shortened by 10 bases and J by 7 bases, with 20 bases between the two germline ends. Per the germline V gene, CDR1 is MNHNY and CDR2 is SVGAGI (reference sequence). The CDR3 spans 14 residues. DNA of the CDR3: TGTGCCACCCTTTACAGGGACCTATGGAATGAGCAGTTCTTC. This sequence encodes CATLYRDLWNEQFF.

The count of this clone is one. The rearrangement links TRBV11-1 to TRBJ2-1; 7 bases are shared with TRBD2. V lost 5 bases to trimming and J lost 3 bases; unmatched junction nucleotides: 7. CDR3 length equals 15 residues. Looked up from germline, CDR1 is SGHAT and CDR2 is FQDESV (reference sequence). The DNA for the CDR3 is TGTGCCAGCAGCCGAGCGGGACTCCTCTACAATGAGCAGTTCTTC. This gives the protein CASSRAGLLYNEQFF.

V gene TRBV5-1 combines with J gene TRBJ2-7, with D maybe TRBD2 (7 bases). The length of the CDR3 is 12 residues. The V end lost 5 bases, the J end lost 5 bases, and 11 bases lay between the germline ends. Germline V CDR1 and CDR2: SGHRS, YFSETQ. The CDR3 here is CASRGGGHEQYF. The DNA of the CDR3 is TGCGCCAGCAGGGGAGGGGGGCACGAGCAGTACTTC.

The rearrangement joins TRBV5-1 to TRBJ2-2, with 9 bases identical to TRBD1. Germline V gene sequence: CDR1 SGHRS, CDR2 YFSETQ. With 2 bases clipped from V and 3 bases from J, the junction kept 5 bases outside the gene matches. The CDR3 is 16 residues long. Here the CDR3 DNA reads TGCGCCAGCAGCTTACTACAGGGGGCGGACACCGGGGAGCTGTTTTTT. This codes for CASSLLQGADTGELFF.

The chain recombines TRBV4-2 with TRBJ2-2; the D gene is possibly TRBD2 (7 bases). V shed 6 bases and J shed 7 bases, with 18 bases lying between them. This CDR3 spans 15 amino acids. Germline loops: CDR1 LGHNA, CDR2 YNFKEQ. The CDR3 nucleotides are TGTGCCAGCAGGCGCTCGGAGGGGGGGAGCGGGGAGCTGTTTTTT. Its translation is CASRRSEGGSGELFF.

The V gene is TRBV7-9, the J gene TRBJ2-4, with TRBD2 as a possible D gene (7 bases). CDR3 length equals 15 residues. Germline V gene sequence: CDR1 SEHNR, CDR2 FQNEAQ (reference sequence). Trimming removed 5 bases at V and 3 bases at J, with 14 bases between. The chain's CDR3 is CASSPRGGRKNIQYF. CDR3 in DNA: TGTGCCAGCAGCCCGAGGGGGGGTCGCAAAAACATTCAGTACTTC. The variable domain in full, completed from reference TRBV7-9 and TRBJ2-4, reads DTGVSQNPRHKITKRGQNVTFRCDPISEHNRLYWYRQTLGQGPEFLTYFQNEAQLEKSRLLSDRFSAERPKGSFSTLEIQRTEQGDSAMYLCASSPRGGRKNIQYFGAGTRLSVL.

The rearrangement joins TRBV7-6 to TRBJ1-1, with D maybe TRBD1 (5 bases). This CDR3 is 17 amino acids long. CDR1 SGHVS and CDR2 FNYEAQ come from the germline V gene. Between the trimmed V and J ends, which lost 5 bases and 0 bases, there was a span of 19 bases. CDR3: CASSQSPAAGLNTEAFF. The CDR3 nucleotides are TGTGCCAGCAGCCAATCGCCGGCGGCAGGGCTGAACACTGAAGCTTTCTTT.

In this sample, this clone turned up a few times. The CDR3, as DNA: TGTGCCAGCAGCCAAGATTTACTAGCGGCGAACACCGGGGAGCTGTTTTTT. Translation: CASSQDLLAANTGELFF. The chain uses TRBV4-2 and TRBJ2-2; 8 positions match TRBD2. Germline CDR1 is LGHNA and CDR2 is YNFKEQ. V dropped 0 bases and J dropped 0; count of bases not matched to a gene: 3. The CDR3 runs 17 residues.

The rearrangement uses TRBV5-8 and TRBJ1-1; D remains unclear. Germline V gene sequence: CDR1 SGHTS, CDR2 YDEGEE. V lost 1 base, J lost 2 bases, and 6 bases lay in between. The CDR3 has 13 amino acids. The CDR3 spells CASSLNKNTEAFF. CDR3 in DNA: TGTGCCAGCAGCTTGAATAAAAACACTGAAGCTTTCTTT. Based on the CDR3 plus reference TRBV5-8 and TRBJ1-1, the full variable domain is EAGVTQSPTHLIKTRGQQATLRCSPISGHTSVYWYQQALGLGLQFLLWYDEGEERNRGNFPPRFSGRQFPNYSSELNVNALELEDSALYLCASSLNKNTEAFFGQGTRLTVV.

V gene TRBV6-6 combines with J gene TRBJ1-2; 8 nucleotides agree with TRBD1. Germline lookup yields CDR1 MNHNY and CDR2 SVGAGI (reference sequence). V shed 6 bases and J 4 bases; nucleotides not matched to a gene: 7. The CDR3 covers 14 residues. The CDR3 here is CASRYLQGVYGYTF. CDR3 coding DNA: TGTGCCAGCAGATACCTACAGGGGGTCTATGGCTACACCTTC.